This TCR beta chain was sequenced during a study of T cells in Graves' hyperthyroidism and ophthalmopathy. The overall study: The authors collected peripheral blood at initial diagnosis, before any treatment. The study, taken as a whole, reports: Stable hyperthyroidism was told apart from ophthalmopathy by a model built on 13 V-J features.

Over 18 months, lack of ophthalmopathy progression marked Graves' hyperthyroidism as stable. It was RNA transcripts that yielded the amplified TCR beta CDR3 regions. First-round RT-PCR of the TCR CDR3 relied on the HTBI primer set. TCRdb passed the multiplex PCR reads through MiXCR, listing each CDR3 protein once. Found here are a few hundred thousand distinct CDR3 sequences, roughly 14% of them singletons; the top ten hold less than 9.5%. V lost 2 bases, J lost 2 bases, and 6 bases stayed unmatched. The germline V gene has CDR1 SGHRS and CDR2 YFSETQ. This CDR3 comprises 15 residues. This clonotype has just one count. Its antigen is still unknown.

The rearrangement uses TRBV5-1 and TRBJ2-7; 8 bases agree with TRBD1. This receptor was taken from a woman aged 25 to 39 with Graves' hyperthyroidism. Specimen: blood. CDR3 nucleotide sequence: TGCGCCAGCAGCTTAACAGGGGGAAGGACCTACGAGCAGTACTTC. It codes for CASSLTGGRTYEQYF. The full variable domain, its missing parts supplied by reference TRBV5-1 and TRBJ2-7, is KAGVTQTPRYLIKTRGQQVTLSCSPISGHRSVSWYQQTPGQGLQFLFEYFSETQRNKGNFPGRFSGRQFSNSRSEMNVSTLELGDSALYLCASSLTGGRTYEQYFGPGTRLTVT.